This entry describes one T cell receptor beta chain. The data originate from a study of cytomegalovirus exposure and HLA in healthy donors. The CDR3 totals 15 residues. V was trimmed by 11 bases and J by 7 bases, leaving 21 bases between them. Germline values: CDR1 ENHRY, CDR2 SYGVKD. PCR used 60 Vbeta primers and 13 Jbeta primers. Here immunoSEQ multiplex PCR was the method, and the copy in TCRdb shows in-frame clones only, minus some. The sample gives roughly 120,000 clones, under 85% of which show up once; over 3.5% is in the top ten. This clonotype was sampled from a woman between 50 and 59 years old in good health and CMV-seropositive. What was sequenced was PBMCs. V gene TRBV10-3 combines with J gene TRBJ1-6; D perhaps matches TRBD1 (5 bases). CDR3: CASRSREEGNSPLHF. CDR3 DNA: TGTGCCTCTCGATCGAGGGAGGAGGGGAATTCACCCCTCCACTTT.